The 12 T cell receptor beta chains below were found in one sample sequenced in a study of CD8 T cells in ankylosing spondylitis. MiXCR, applied by TCRdb to the 5' RACE reads, yields one record per CDR3 protein. The top ten clones hold roughly an eighth of a sample with approximately 100,000 distinct CDR3 sequences, less than 25% of them seen once. Sequencing was carried out using synovial fluid, either unsorted or a sorted T cell fraction (not recorded which). These receptors were obtained from a male donor with ankylosing spondylitis.

This clonotype was counted many times. The chain employs TRBV18 and TRBJ2-3, with D perhaps being TRBD1 or TRBD2 (6 bases each). Germline V CDR1 and CDR2: KGHSH, LQKENI. V was pared by 4 bases and J by 4 bases, with 9 bases between. The CDR3 is 13 residues long. The DNA for the CDR3 is TGTGCCAGCTCACTCGGGGGCGCAGATACGCAGTATTTT. It yields the protein CASSLGGADTQYF.

Only a few counts were recorded for this clonotype. The V call is TRBV15, the J call TRBJ2-5; D may be TRBD2 (6 bases). The CDR3 length is 16 residues. V was trimmed by 11 bases and J by 2 bases, leaving 24 bases between them. The germline CDR1 and CDR2 sequences are LNHNV and YYDKDF (reference sequence). CDR3 bases: TGTGCCTCCCGGAGACTAGGAGGGTCGTGGCAAGAGACCCAGTACTTC. Encoded protein: CASRRLGGSWQETQYF.

V is TRBV5-1 and J is TRBJ2-5, with a possible D match to TRBD1 (6 bases). The V gene lost 1 base and the J gene lost 1 base, with 11 bases spanning the gap. The CDR3 has 15 amino acids. Per the germline V gene, CDR1 is SGHRS and CDR2 is YFSETQ. In DNA, the CDR3 is TGCGCCAGCAGCTTGAATGGACAGCTCCAAGAGACCCAGTACTTC. Translated, it gives CASSLNGQLQETQYF.

This chain links TRBV12-3 or TRBV12-4 with TRBJ2-2, with D possibly being TRBD1 (6 bases). V gave up 3 bases and J gave up 5 bases, with 19 bases separating them. This CDR3 spans 17 amino acids. CDR3 nucleotides: TGTGCCAGCAGTTTTGGGACACAACTTAAATTGACCGGGGAGCTGTTTTTT. Translating gives CASSFGTQLKLTGELFF.

V is TRBV4-1 and J is TRBJ2-7; TRBD2 might be the D (5 bases). Germline assignment: CDR1 MGHRA and CDR2 YSYEKL. The ends were cut back, 0 bases at V and 7 bases at J, with 10 bases in the middle. This CDR3 region has 13 residues. CDR3 sequence: CASSQDERREQYV. CDR3 DNA: TGCGCCAGCAGCCAAGATGAAAGGAGGGAGCAGTACGTC.

This clonotype is termed medium-sized. The chain recombines TRBV7-9 with TRBJ2-1; D possibly corresponds to TRBD2 (5 bases). V was pared by 2 bases and J by 2 bases, with 10 bases between. Germline loops: CDR1 SEHNR, CDR2 FQNEAQ (reference sequence). The CDR3 totals 15 residues. For the CDR3, the DNA is TGTGCCAGCAGCTTAACCCTCGGGACCTACAATGAGCAGTTCTTC. Its translation is CASSLTLGTYNEQFF.

This clonotype has a count of ten or more. The chain uses TRBV10-2 and TRBJ2-1, with D hard to call. CDR1 WSHSY and CDR2 SAAADI come from the germline V gene. The CDR3 loop spans 16 amino acids. The V end was cut by 0 bases, the J end by 6 bases, with 15 bases between. Written as DNA, the CDR3 is TGCGCCAGCAGTGAGTCTGCGACGTATCGGCCCAATGAGCAGTTCTTC. It translates to CASSESATYRPNEQFF.

This chain's CDR3 is CASIRNTFTDTQYF. The CDR3 DNA is TGTGCCAGCATTCGCAACACCTTCACAGATACGCAGTATTTT. This rearrangement joins TRBV2 to TRBJ2-3, with D hard to call. The germline V gene encodes CDR1 SNHLY and CDR2 FYNNEI. The CDR3 consists of 14 residues. Trimming pared 7 bases from V and 2 bases from J, leaving 13 bases between.

The rearrangement links TRBV3-1 to TRBJ2-1; possibly TRBD2 for D (6 bases). Germline V gives CDR1 LGHDT, CDR2 YNNKEL (reference sequence). The CDR3 runs 17 residues. V gave up 1 base and J gave up 4 bases, with 17 bases separating them. The CDR3 is CASSQGGGRSIYNEQFF. The CDR3 bases are TGTGCCAGCAGCCAAGGTGGAGGGAGGAGTATTTACAATGAGCAGTTCTTC.

This clonotype was counted a few times. This chain connects TRBV12-3 or TRBV12-4 to TRBJ2-5, with D possibly matching TRBD2 (5 bases). The CDR3 sequence is 14 residues long. V lost 7 bases and J lost 5, with 17 bases in between. The CDR3 here is CASTSSPPGETQYF. Written as DNA, the CDR3 is TGTGCCAGCACTTCAAGTCCACCGGGGGAGACCCAGTACTTC.

The chain links TRBV18 to TRBJ2-5, with D perhaps TRBD2 (5 bases). Germline V gene lookup returns CDR1 KGHSH and CDR2 LQKENI. This CDR3 has 12 amino acids. V lost 2 bases to trimming and J lost 4 bases, with 5 bases between them. The CDR3, as DNA: TGTGCCAGCTCACCAGCGGGAGAGACCCAGTACTTC. Translation gives CASSPAGETQYF.

This sequence joins TRBV5-6 and TRBJ2-5; TRBD2 aligns across 9 bases. Germline V gene sequence: CDR1 SGHDT, CDR2 YYEEEE. This CDR3 region has 15 residues. After removal of 4 bases from V and 5 bases from J, the junction contained 9 bases not matched to a gene. CDR3 sequence (DNA): TGTGCCAGCAGCCCGGGACTAGCATTAAGGGAGACCCAGTACTTC. Residues: CASSPGLALRETQYF.